The 7 T cell receptor beta chains presented below share a single source sample, sequenced in a study of T-cell memory formation after mild COVID-19. TCRdb re-derived calls from the 5' RACE reads in MiXCR, one entry per CDR3 protein. The sample holds a few hundred thousand distinct CDR3 sequences, about 22% seen once. The material sequenced was PBMCs or a T cell subset sorted from them (not recorded which). The source of these receptors is an adult woman who had mild COVID-19 (a few samples of this study predate the infection). Cell type and time point are not known.

The rearrangement uses TRBV12-3 or TRBV12-4 and TRBJ2-5; possibly TRBD2 for D (5 bases). The V and J ends lost 4 bases and 4 bases respectively, with 13 bases between them. The CDR3 totals 14 residues. CDR3 in amino acids: CASSSRGSGETQYF. For the CDR3, the DNA is TGTGCCAGCAGTTCTAGAGGGAGCGGAGAGACCCAGTACTTC.

The chain couples TRBV9 to TRBJ2-3; 14 nucleotides agree with TRBD2. From germline, CDR1 is SGDLS and CDR2 YYNGEE. J gave up 8 bases and V 0 bases, and 8 bases lay outside the gene matches. CDR3 length: 17 amino acids. This CDR3 is CASSVAGGLAGAATQYF. CDR3 sequence (DNA): TGTGCCAGCAGCGTAGCAGGGGGACTAGCGGGGGCGGCTACGCAGTATTTT.

This clonotype was counted only a few times. The rearrangement uses TRBV29-1 and TRBJ2-7; 9 bases are a match to TRBD1. CDR3 length equals 15 residues. The J segment lost 1 base and the V segment lost 5 bases, leaving 9 bases of the junction unmatched. Germline lookup yields CDR1 SQVTM and CDR2 ANQGSEA. CDR3 sequence reads: CSVTGTGIGSYEQYF. CDR3 bases: TGCAGCGTTACCGGGACAGGGATCGGATCCTACGAGCAGTACTTC.

This chain joins TRBV4-2 and TRBJ1-2, with 10 bases matching TRBD1. Losses at the gene ends were 4 bases for V and 6 bases for J; bases not matched to a gene: 8. Germline lookup yields CDR1 LGHNA and CDR2 YNFKEQ. This CDR3 contains 15 residues. This CDR3 reads CASSLGQGEVNGYTF. The CDR3 DNA is TGTGCCAGCAGCCTCGGACAGGGGGAGGTAAATGGCTACACCTTC.

The V call is TRBV7-8, the J call TRBJ2-3; 8 bases match TRBD1. Per the germline V gene, CDR1 is SGHVS and CDR2 is FQNEAQ. With V trimmed by 1 base and J by 4 bases, 4 bases remained unmatched. The CDR3 sequence is 15 residues long. The CDR3 bases are TGTGCCAGCAGCTTAGGACAGGGGACGGCAGATACGCAGTATTTT. As protein: CASSLGQGTADTQYF.

This clonotype was seen a few times. The CDR3 DNA follows: TGTGCCAGCAGCTTAGTCGGAGGGGACAGGAAAAACATTCAGTACTTC. Translated, it gives CASSLVGGDRKNIQYF. The V gene is TRBV7-9, the J gene TRBJ2-4; TRBD1 agrees at 8 bases. Germline V gene lookup returns CDR1 SEHNR and CDR2 FQNEAQ (reference sequence). The CDR3 contains 16 residues. J lost 4 bases, V lost 1 base, and 6 bases had no gene match.

This chain links TRBV5-1 with TRBJ1-1; D not certain. The CDR3 loop spans 14 amino acids. V lost 6 bases and J lost 0, with 12 bases in between. CDR1 SGHRS and CDR2 YFSETQ come from the germline V gene. The CDR3 DNA reads as TGCGCCAGCACTTCAGGAGGTTTGAACACTGAAGCTTTCTTT. Its translation is CASTSGGLNTEAFF.